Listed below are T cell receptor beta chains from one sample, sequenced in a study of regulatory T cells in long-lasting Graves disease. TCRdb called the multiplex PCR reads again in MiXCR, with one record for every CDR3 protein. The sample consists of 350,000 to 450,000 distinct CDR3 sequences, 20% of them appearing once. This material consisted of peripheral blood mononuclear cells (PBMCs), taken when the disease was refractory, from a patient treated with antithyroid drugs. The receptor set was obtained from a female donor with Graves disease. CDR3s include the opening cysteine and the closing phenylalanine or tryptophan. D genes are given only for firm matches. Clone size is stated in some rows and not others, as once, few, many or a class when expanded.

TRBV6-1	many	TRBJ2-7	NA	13	CASGRDRFYEQYF	TGTGCCAGCGGTCGAGACAGGTTCTACGAGCAGTACTTC
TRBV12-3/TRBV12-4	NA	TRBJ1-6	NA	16	CASRPGRGLENSPLHF	TGTGCCAGCAGACCCGGCAGGGGTTTAGAAAATTCACCCCTCCACTTT
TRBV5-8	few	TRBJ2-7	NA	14	CASSLEGIRHEQYF	TGTGCCAGCAGCTTGGAGGGGATCCGCCACGAGCAGTACTTC
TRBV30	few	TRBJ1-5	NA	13	CAWTTGPNQPQHF	TGTGCCTGGACCACAGGGCCAAATCAGCCCCAGCATTTT
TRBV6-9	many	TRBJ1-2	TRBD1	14	CASSYGTGFDGYTF	TGTGCCAGCAGTTACGGGACAGGGTTCGATGGCTACACCTTC
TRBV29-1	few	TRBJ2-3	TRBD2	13	CSGRGGSTDTQYF	TGCAGCGGGCGGGGGGGAAGCACAGATACGCAGTATTTT
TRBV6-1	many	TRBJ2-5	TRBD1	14	CASSPDRVKETQYF	TGTGCCAGCAGTCCGGACAGGGTAAAAGAGACCCAGTACTTC
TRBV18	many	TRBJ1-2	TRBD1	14	CASTRDRTSYGYTF	TGTGCCAGCACCCGGGACAGGACATCCTATGGCTACACCTTC
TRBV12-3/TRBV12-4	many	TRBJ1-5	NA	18	CASSSTRGGPDSNQPQHF	TGTGCCAGCAGTTCAACCAGAGGAGGGCCCGATAGCAATCAGCCCCAGCATTTT
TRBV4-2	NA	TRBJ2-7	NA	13	CASSAGPDVEQYF	TGTGCCAGCAGCGCGGGGCCGGATGTCGAGCAGTACTTC
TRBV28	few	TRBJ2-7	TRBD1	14	CASRKQGTSYEQYF	TGTGCCAGCAGAAAACAGGGGACCTCCTACGAGCAGTACTTC
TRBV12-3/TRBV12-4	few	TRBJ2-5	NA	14	CASSPTLRGGTQYF	TGTGCCAGCAGTCCCACCCTAAGGGGTGGGACCCAGTACTTC
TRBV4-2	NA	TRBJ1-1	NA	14	CASSQGVIGAEAFF	TGTGCCAGCAGCCAAGGAGTTATTGGGGCTGAAGCTTTCTTT
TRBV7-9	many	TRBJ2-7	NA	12	CASSPGVNEQYF	TGTGCCAGCAGCCCAGGGGTCAACGAGCAGTACTTC
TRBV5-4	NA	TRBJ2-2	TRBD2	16	CASSPFGGGNTGELFF	TGTGCCAGCAGCCCGTTTGGGGGGGGAAACACCGGGGAGCTGTTTTTT
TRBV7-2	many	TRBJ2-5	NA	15	CASSLDLGGQETQYF	TGTGCCAGCAGCTTAGATCTGGGCGGCCAAGAGACCCAGTACTTC
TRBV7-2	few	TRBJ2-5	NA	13	CASSFRVSETQYF	TGTGCCAGCAGCTTTAGGGTATCGGAGACCCAGTACTTC
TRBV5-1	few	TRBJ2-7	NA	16	CASSLESAGLSYEQYF	TGCGCCAGCAGCTTGGAGTCGGCAGGGTTGTCCTACGAGCAGTACTTC
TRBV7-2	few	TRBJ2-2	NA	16	CASSSSRPWSTGELFF	TGTGCCAGCAGCTCATCAAGACCCTGGAGTACCGGGGAGCTGTTTTTT
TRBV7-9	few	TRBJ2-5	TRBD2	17	CASSLFPSTSGQETQYF	TGTGCCAGCAGCTTATTTCCTTCGACTAGCGGACAAGAGACCCAGTACTTC
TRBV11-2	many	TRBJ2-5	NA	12	CASSSLQETQYF	TGTGCCAGCAGCTCCCTTCAAGAGACCCAGTACTTC
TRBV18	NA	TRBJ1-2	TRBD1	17	CASSPMTGDQSNYGYTF	TGTGCCAGCTCACCCATGACAGGGGACCAGAGTAACTATGGCTACACCTTC
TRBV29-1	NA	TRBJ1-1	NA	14	CSVEEPSGNTEAFF	TGCAGCGTTGAAGAGCCCTCCGGAAACACTGAAGCTTTCTTT
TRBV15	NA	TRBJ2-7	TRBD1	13	CATSRDPPDRVHF	TGTGCCACCAGCAGAGATCCCCCGGACAGGGTTCACTTC
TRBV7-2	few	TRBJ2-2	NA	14	CASSLGFSTGELFF	TGTGCCAGCAGCTTAGGTTTCAGCACCGGGGAGCTGTTTTTT
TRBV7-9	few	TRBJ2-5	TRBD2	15	CASSLLLAGGETQYF	TGTGCCAGCAGCTTATTGTTAGCGGGAGGAGAGACCCAGTACTTC
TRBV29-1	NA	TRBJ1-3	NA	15	CSVEGGGGSGNTIYF	TGCAGCGTCGAAGGGGGGGGAGGATCTGGAAACACCATATATTTT
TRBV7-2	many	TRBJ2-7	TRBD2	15	CASMVAGGSRYEQYF	TGTGCCAGCATGGTAGCGGGAGGGTCCAGATACGAGCAGTACTTC
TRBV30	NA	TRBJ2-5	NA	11	CAWTIQETQYF	TGTGCCTGGACTATTCAAGAGACCCAGTACTTC
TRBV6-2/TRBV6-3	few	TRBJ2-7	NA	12	CASSLNNYEQYF	TGTGCCAGCAGCTTAAACAACTACGAGCAGTACTTC
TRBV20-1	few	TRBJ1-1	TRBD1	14	CSARESGTGVEAFF	TGCAGTGCTAGAGAGTCCGGGACAGGCGTAGAAGCTTTCTTT
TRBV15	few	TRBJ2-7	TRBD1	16	CATSRYRGLGFDEQYF	TGTGCCACCAGCAGGTACAGGGGATTGGGTTTCGACGAGCAGTACTTC
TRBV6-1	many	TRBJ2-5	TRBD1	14	CASSVTGGAETQYF	TGTGCCAGCAGTGTAACAGGGGGCGCGGAGACCCAGTACTTC